The present T cell receptor beta chain was sequenced within a study of post-analysis software for immune sequencing data. Study at large: Relapsing-remitting, secondary progressive and progressive-relapsing multiple sclerosis were all included among the disease courses. Regarding the study as a whole: A few TRBV segments occurring more often in patients than controls included TRBV5-6, TRBV5-1 and TRBV20-1. Same-batch samples co-clustered strongly by F measure. Diversity measured as normalized Chao1 was significantly lower in multiple sclerosis patients than in controls.

Unique molecular identifiers were present in the TCR beta cDNA libraries. TCRdb reanalysed the PCR reads using MiXCR and keeps one entry per CDR3 protein. The repertoire includes fewer than 850,000 distinct CDR3 sequences, about 32% of them detected once, and 0.55% to 0.65% sits in the top ten. This clonotype has at least ten counts. The antigen remains undetermined. Germline CDR1 reads SGHTA; CDR2 reads FQGNSA. The CDR3 length is 13 residues. V was clipped by 1 base and J by 5 bases, with 8 bases between them. Material for sequencing was blood. The chain is built from TRBV7-2 and TRBJ2-5, with a weak D call TRBD2 (5 bases). This sequence originates from a girl under 18 with multiple sclerosis. The CDR3 region is CASSLVGDETQYF. As DNA, the CDR3 is TGTGCCAGCAGCTTAGTCGGGGATGAGACCCAGTACTTC.